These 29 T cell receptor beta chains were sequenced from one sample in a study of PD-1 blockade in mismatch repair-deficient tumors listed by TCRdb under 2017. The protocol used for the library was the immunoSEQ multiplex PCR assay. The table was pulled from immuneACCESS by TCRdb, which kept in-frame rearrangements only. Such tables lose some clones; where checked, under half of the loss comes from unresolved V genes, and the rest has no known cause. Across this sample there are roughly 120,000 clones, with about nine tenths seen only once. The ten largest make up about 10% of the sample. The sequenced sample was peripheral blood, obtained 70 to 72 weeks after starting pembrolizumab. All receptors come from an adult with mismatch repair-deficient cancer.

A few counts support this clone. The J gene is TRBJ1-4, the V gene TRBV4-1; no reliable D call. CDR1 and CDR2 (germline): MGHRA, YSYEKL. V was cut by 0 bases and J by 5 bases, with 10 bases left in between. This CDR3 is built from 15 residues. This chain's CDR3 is CASSQEWVANEKLFF. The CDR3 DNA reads TGCGCCAGCAGCCAAGAATGGGTCGCGAATGAAAAACTGTTTTTT.

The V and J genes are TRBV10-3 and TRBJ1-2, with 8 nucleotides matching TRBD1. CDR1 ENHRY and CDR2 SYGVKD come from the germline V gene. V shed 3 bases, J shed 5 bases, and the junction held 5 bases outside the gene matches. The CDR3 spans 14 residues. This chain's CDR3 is CAISDPRDRYGYTF. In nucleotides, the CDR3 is TGTGCCATCAGTGACCCCAGGGACAGGTATGGCTACACCTTC.

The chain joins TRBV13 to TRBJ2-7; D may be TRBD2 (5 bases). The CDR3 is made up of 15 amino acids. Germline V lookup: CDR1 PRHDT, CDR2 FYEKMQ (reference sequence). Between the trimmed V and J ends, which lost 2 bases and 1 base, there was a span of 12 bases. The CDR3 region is CASSLRERASYEQYF. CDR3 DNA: TGTGCCAGCAGCTTAAGGGAGAGGGCATCCTACGAGCAGTACTTC.

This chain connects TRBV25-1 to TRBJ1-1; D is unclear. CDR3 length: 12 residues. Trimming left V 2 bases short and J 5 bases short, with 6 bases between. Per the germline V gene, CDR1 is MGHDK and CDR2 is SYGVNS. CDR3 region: CASSEADTEAFF. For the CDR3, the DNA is TGTGCCAGCAGTGAAGCCGATACTGAAGCTTTCTTT. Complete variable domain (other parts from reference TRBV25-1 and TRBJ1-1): EADIYQTPRYLVIGTGKKITLECSQTMGHDKMYWYQQDPGMELHLIHYSYGVNSTEKGDLSSESTVSRIRTEHFPLTLESARPSHTSQYLCASSEADTEAFFGQGTRLTVV.

This CDR3 is CASSQGTGGNGYTF. The DNA for the CDR3 is TGCGCCAGCAGCCAAGGGACGGGAGGTAATGGCTACACCTTC. This chain links TRBV4-3 with TRBJ1-2; D not certain. Germline CDR1 and CDR2: LGHNA and YSLEER. The CDR3 has 14 amino acids. Trimming left V 1 base short and J 6 bases short, with 12 bases between.

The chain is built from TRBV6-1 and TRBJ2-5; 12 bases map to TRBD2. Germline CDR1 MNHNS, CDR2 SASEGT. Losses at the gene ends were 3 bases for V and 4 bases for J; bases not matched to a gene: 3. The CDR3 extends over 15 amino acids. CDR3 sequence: CASSETSGSSETQYF. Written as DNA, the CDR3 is TGTGCCAGCAGTGAGACTAGCGGGAGCTCAGAGACCCAGTACTTC.

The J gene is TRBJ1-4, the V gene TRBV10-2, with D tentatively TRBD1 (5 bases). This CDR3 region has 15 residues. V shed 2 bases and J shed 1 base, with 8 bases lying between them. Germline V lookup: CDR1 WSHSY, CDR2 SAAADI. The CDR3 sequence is CASSEIGGTNEKLFF. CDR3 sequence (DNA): TGCGCCAGCAGTGAGATCGGGGGAACTAATGAAAAACTGTTTTTT.

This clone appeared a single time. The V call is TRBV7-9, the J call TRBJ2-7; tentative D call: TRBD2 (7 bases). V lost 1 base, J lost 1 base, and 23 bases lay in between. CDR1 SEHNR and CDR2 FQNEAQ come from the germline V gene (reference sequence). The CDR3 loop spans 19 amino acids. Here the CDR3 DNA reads TGTGCCAGCAGCTTAGGGAGGTCCAGGGGCGGGAGCACGTCCTACGAGCAGTACTTC. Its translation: CASSLGRSRGGSTSYEQYF.

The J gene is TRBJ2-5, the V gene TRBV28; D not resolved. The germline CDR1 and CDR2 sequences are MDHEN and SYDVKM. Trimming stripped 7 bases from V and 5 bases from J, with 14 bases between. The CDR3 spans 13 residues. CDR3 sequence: CASNPDSGETQYF. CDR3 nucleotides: TGTGCCAGCAATCCTGACTCCGGGGAGACCCAGTACTTC.

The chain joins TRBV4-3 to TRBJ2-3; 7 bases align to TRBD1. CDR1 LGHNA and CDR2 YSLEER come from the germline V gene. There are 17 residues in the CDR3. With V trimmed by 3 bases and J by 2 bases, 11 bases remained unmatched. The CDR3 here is CASSHIFRDRPTDTQYF. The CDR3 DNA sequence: TGCGCCAGCAGCCATATTTTCCGGGACAGACCCACAGATACGCAGTATTTT.

The CDR3 protein is CASSQESLDRRTDTQYF. CDR3 in DNA: TGCGCCAGCAGCCAAGAATCTCTGGACAGACGCACAGATACGCAGTATTTT. The rearrangement joins TRBV4-1 to TRBJ2-3; the D gene is possibly TRBD1 (6 bases). The length of the CDR3 is 17 residues. Trimming took off 0 bases at V and 1 base at J, with 14 bases between the two ends. Germline V gives CDR1 MGHRA, CDR2 YSYEKL.

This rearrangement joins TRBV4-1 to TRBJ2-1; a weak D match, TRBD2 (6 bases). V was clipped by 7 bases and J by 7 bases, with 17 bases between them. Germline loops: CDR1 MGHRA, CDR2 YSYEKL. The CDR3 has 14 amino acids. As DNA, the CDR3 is TGCGCCAGCAAGGAGGGAGAGAGGGTAAATGAGCAGTTCTTC. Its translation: CASKEGERVNEQFF.

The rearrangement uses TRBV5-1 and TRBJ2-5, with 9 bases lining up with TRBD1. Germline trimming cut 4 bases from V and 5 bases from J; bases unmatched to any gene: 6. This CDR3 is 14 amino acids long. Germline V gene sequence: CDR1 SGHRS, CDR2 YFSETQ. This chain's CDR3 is CASSAGQGLETQYF. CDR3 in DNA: TGCGCCAGCAGCGCGGGACAGGGTCTCGAGACCCAGTACTTC.

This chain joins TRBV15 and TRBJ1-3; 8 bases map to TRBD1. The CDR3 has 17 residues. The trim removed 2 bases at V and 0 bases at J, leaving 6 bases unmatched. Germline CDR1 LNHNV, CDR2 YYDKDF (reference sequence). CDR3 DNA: TGTGCCACCAGCAGACCCGGACAGGGATACTCTGGAAACACCATATATTTT. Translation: CATSRPGQGYSGNTIYF.

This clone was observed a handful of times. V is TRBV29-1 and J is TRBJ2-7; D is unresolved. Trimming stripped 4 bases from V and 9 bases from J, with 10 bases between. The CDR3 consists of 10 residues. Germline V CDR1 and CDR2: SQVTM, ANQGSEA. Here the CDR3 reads CSVVDGWQYF. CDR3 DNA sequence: TGCAGCGTTGTTGATGGGTGGCAGTACTTC.

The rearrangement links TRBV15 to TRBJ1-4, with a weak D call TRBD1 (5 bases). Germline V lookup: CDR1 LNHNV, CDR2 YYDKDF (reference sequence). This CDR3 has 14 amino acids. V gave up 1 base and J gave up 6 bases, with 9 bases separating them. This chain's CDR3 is CATSRVGEDEKLFF. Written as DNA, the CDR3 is TGTGCCACCAGCAGAGTGGGGGAGGATGAAAAACTGTTTTTT.

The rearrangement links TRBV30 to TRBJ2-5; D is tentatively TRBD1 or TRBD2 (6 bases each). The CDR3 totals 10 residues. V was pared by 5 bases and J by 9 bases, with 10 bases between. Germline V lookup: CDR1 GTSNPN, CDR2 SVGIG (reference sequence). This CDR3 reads CAWGGGAQYF. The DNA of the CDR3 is TGTGCCTGGGGGGGCGGGGCCCAGTACTTC.

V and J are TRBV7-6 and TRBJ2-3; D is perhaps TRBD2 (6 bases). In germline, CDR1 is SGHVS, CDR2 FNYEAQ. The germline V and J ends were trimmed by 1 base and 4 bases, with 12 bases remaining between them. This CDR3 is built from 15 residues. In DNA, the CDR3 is TGTGCCAGCAGCTTAGGGTGGACTAAGTCAGATACGCAGTATTTT. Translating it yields CASSLGWTKSDTQYF.

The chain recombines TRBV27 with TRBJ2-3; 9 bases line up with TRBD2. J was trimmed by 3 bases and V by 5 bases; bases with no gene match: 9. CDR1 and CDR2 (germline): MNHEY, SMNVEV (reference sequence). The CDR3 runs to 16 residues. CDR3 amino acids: CASSVLSGSGTDTQYF. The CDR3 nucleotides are TGTGCCAGCAGTGTCCTTAGCGGGAGTGGGACAGATACGCAGTATTTT.

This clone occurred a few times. As DNA, the CDR3 is TGTGCCAGCAGCTTAACTCAGGGGGCGAGAGAGCAGTACTTC. Translating gives CASSLTQGAREQYF. The chain uses TRBV13 and TRBJ2-7; 8 bases align to TRBD1. Germline lookup yields CDR1 PRHDT and CDR2 FYEKMQ (reference sequence). The CDR3 has 14 amino acids. V lost 2 bases to trimming and J lost 7 bases; unmatched junction nucleotides: 7.

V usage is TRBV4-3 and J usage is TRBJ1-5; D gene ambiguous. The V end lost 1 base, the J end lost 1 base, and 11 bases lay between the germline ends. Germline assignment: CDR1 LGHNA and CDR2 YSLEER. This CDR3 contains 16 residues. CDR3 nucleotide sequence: TGCGCCAGCAGCCAAGGATCCCACGGCAGCAATCAGCCCCAGCATTTT. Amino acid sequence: CASSQGSHGSNQPQHF.

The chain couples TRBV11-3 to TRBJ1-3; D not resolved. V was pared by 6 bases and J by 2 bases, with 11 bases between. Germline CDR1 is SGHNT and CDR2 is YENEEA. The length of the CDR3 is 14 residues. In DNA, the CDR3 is TGTGCCAGCAGTTCCTGGTTCACTGGAAACACCATATATTTT. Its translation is CASSSWFTGNTIYF.

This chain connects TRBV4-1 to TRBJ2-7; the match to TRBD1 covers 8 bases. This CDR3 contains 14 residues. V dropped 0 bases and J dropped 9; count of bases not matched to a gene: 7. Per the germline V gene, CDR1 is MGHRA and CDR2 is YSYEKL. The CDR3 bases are TGCGCCAGCAGCCAAGAAAGGACAGGGACGGGGCAGTACTTC. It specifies CASSQERTGTGQYF.

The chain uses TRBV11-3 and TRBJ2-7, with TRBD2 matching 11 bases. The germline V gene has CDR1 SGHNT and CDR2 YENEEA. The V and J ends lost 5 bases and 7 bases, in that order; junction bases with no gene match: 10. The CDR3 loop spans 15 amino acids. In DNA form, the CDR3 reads TGTGCCAGCAGCCTGGGACTAGCGGACCTTGAAGAGCAGTACTTC. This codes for CASSLGLADLEEQYF.

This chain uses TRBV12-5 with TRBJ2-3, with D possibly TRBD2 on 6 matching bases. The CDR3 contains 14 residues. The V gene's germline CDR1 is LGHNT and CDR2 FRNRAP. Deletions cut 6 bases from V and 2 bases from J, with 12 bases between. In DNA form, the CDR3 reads TGTGCTAGTGGCACCGGGACTTACACAGATACGCAGTATTTT. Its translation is CASGTGTYTDTQYF.

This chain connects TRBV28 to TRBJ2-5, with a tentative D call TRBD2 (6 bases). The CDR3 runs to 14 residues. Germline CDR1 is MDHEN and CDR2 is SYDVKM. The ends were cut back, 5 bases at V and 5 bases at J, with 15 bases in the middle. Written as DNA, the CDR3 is TGTGCCAGCAGTCTACCGAGGGGAGGTGAGACCCAGTACTTC. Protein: CASSLPRGGETQYF.

CDR3 in amino acids: CASSVGYNQPQHF. CDR3 bases: TGTGCCAGCAGCGTGGGGTACAATCAGCCCCAGCATTTT. The J gene is TRBJ1-5, the V gene TRBV9, with D hard to call. The CDR3 has 13 residues. The V end lost 2 bases, the J end lost 3 bases, and 6 bases lay between the germline ends. Germline V gene sequence: CDR1 SGDLS, CDR2 YYNGEE.

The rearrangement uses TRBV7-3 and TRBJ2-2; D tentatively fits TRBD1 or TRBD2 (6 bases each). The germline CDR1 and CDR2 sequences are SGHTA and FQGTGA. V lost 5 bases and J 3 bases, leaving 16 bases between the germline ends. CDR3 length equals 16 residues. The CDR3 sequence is CASSGSGGRYTGELFF. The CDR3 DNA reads TGTGCCAGCAGCGGGAGTGGGGGGCGATACACCGGGGAGCTGTTTTTT. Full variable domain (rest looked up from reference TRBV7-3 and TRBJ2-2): GAGVSQTPSNKVTEKGKYVELRCDPISGHTALYWYRQSLGQGPEFLIYFQGTGAADDSGLPNDRFFAVRPEGSVSTLKIQRTERGDSAVYLCASSGSGGRYTGELFFGEGSRLTVL.

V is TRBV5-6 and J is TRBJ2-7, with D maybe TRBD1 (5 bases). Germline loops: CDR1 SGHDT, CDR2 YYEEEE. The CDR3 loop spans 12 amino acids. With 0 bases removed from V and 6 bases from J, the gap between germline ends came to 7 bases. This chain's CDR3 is CASSLGQREQYF. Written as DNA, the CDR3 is TGTGCCAGCAGCTTGGGACAGCGCGAGCAGTACTTC.